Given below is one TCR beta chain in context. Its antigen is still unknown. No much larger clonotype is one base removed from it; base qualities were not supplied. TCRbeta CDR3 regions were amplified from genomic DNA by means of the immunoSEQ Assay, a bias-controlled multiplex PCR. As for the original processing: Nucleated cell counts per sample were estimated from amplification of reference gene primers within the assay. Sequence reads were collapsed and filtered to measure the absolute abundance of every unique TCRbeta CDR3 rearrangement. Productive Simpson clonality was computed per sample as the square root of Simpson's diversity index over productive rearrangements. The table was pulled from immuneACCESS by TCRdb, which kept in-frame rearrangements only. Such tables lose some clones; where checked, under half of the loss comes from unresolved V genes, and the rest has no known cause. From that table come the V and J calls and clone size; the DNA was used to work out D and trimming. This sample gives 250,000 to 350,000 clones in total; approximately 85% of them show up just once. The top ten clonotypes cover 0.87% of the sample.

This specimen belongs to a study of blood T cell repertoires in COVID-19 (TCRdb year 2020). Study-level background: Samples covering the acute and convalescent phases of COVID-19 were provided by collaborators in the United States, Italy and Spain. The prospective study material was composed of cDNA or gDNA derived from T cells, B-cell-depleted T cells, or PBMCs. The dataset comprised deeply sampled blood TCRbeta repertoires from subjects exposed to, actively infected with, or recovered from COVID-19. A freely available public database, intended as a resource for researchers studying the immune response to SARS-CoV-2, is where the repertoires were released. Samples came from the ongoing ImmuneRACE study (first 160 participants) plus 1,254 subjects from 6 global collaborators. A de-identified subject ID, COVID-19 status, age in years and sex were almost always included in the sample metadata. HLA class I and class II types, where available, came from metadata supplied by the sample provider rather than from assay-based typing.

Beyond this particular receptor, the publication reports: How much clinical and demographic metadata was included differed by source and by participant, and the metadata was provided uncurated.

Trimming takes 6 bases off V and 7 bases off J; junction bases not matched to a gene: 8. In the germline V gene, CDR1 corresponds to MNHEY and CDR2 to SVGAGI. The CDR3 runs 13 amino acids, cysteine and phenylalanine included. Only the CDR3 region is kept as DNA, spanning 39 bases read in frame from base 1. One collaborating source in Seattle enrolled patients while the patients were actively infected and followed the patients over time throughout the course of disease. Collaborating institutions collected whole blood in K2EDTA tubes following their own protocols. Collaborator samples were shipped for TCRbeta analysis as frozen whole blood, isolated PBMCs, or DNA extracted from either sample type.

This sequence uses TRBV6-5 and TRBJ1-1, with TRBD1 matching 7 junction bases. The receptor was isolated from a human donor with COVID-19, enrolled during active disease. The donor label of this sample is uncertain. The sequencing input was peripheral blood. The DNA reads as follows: TGTGCCAGCAGCCGCACAGGGGCCCATGAAGCTTTCTTT. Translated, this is CASSRTGAHEAFF.